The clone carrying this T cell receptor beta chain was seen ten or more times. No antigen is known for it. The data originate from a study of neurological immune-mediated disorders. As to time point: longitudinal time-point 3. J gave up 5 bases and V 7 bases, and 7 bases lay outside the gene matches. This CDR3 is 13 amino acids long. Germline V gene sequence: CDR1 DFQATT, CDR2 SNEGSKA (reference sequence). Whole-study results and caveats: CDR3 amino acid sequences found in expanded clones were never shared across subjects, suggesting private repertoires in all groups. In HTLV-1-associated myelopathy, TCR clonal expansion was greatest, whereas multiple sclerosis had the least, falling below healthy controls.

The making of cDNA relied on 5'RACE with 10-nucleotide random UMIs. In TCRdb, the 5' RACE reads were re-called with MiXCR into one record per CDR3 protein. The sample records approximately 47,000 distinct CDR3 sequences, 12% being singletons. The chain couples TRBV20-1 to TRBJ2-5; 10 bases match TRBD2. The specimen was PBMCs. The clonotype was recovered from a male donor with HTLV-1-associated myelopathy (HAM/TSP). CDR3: CSESGGALETQYF. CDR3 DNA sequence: TGCAGTGAAAGCGGGGGGGCCCTGGAGACCCAGTACTTC.